Below, 25 T cell receptor beta chains from the same sample are listed, as sequenced in a study of regulatory T cells in long-lasting Graves disease. Indicated time point: newly diagnosed GD, antithyroid drugs for less than 3 months. From RNA extracted from PBMCs, the TCR library was made. Combining iRepertoire HTBI primers with Arm-PCR of CDR3 regions, the authors built TCR beta libraries. TCRdb re-called the multiplex PCR reads through MiXCR, storing one row per CDR3 protein. Of 350,000 to 400,000 distinct CDR3 sequences listed, roughly a sixth were seen once; the top ten hold over 20%. The sequenced sample was peripheral blood mononuclear cells (PBMCs), obtained at new diagnosis, from a patient treated with antithyroid drugs. The receptors were gathered from a female donor with Graves disease.

This clonotype came up many times. The chain is built from TRBV10-3 and TRBJ2-5, with D uncertain. This CDR3 has 13 amino acids. Per germline, CDR1 ENHRY and CDR2 SYGVKD. The V gene lost 3 bases and the J gene lost 3 bases, with 8 bases spanning the gap. The CDR3 sequence: CAISEDGEETQYF. CDR3 in DNA: TGTGCCATCAGTGAAGACGGAGAAGAGACCCAGTACTTC.

The chain has TRBV2 and TRBJ2-5, with 8 bases matching TRBD1. V gave up 7 bases and J gave up 1 base; unmatched junction bases: 8. The CDR3 runs to 15 residues. Germline V gene data show CDR1 as SNHLY and CDR2 as FYNNEI. CDR3 in DNA: TGTGCCAGCAATGGACAGGGAATAGGCCAAGAGACCCAGTACTTC. It is translated as CASNGQGIGQETQYF.

The table lists this clonotype with many counts. V gene TRBV28 combines with J gene TRBJ1-1, with D uncertain. Germline lookup yields CDR1 MDHEN and CDR2 SYDVKM. The CDR3 spans 12 residues. V was shortened by 1 base and J by 7 bases, with 7 bases between the two germline ends. CDR3 sequence reads: CASSLYGSEAFF. The CDR3 DNA follows: TGTGCCAGCAGTTTATATGGTAGTGAAGCTTTCTTT.

The chain combines TRBV7-2 with TRBJ2-4, with D perhaps TRBD2 (5 bases). The germline gives CDR1 SGHTA, CDR2 FQGNSA. The CDR3 has 14 amino acids. V lost 1 base, J lost 8 bases, and 12 bases lay in between. The CDR3 DNA reads as TGTGCCAGCAGCTTAGGGGCCTTCGGGGACATTCAGTACTTC. Translated, it gives CASSLGAFGDIQYF.

There are a few counts of this clonotype. The CDR3 DNA follows: TGTGCCAGGAGACAACTTCCCCGACTTAATCATGAAAAACTGTTTTTT. Encoded protein: CARRQLPRLNHEKLFF. The chain combines TRBV19 with TRBJ1-4, with D hard to call. V lost 9 bases, J lost 6 bases, and 23 bases lay in between. The CDR3 runs 16 residues. From germline, CDR1 is LNHDA and CDR2 SQIVND (reference sequence). The entire variable domain, with the rest obtained from reference TRBV19 and TRBJ1-4, is as follows: DGGITQSPKYLFRKEGQNVTLSCEQNLNHDAMYWYRQDPGQGLRLIYYSQIVNDFQKGDIAEGYSVSREKKESFPLTVTSAQKNPTAFYLCARRQLPRLNHEKLFFGSGTQLSVL.

This clonotype has at least ten counts. The chain is built from TRBV6-5 and TRBJ1-2; tentatively, D is TRBD1 (5 bases). The CDR3 has 15 amino acids. V was cut by 5 bases and J by 7 bases, with 20 bases left in between. Looked up from germline, CDR1 is MNHEY and CDR2 is SVGAGI. The chain's CDR3 is CASSPSNDSPSGYTF. The CDR3 DNA is TGTGCCAGCAGTCCCTCGAACGACAGCCCCTCTGGCTACACCTTC.

There are many counts of this clonotype. The rearrangement links TRBV11-2 to TRBJ2-7; D remains unclear. Per the germline V gene, CDR1 is SGHAT and CDR2 is FQNNGV. The length of the CDR3 is 15 residues. The germline V and J ends were trimmed by 1 base and 3 bases, with 13 bases remaining between them. In DNA form, the CDR3 reads TGTGCCAGCAGCTTAGCGGCCGAGACTCGCTACGAGCAGTACTTC. It translates to CASSLAAETRYEQYF. The whole variable domain, filled in from reference TRBV11-2 and TRBJ2-7, reads EAGVAQSPRYKIIEKRQSVAFWCNPISGHATLYWYQQILGQGPKLLIQFQNNGVVDDSQLPKDRFSAERLKGVDSTLKIQPAKLEDSAVYLCASSLAAETRYEQYFGPGTRLTVT.

Ten or more counts support this clonotype. The genes are TRBV27 and TRBJ2-7; D is ambiguous. The germline V gene has CDR1 MNHEY and CDR2 SMNVEV (reference sequence). The CDR3 sequence is 13 residues long. Trimming left V 3 bases short and J 3 bases short, with 9 bases between. As DNA, the CDR3 is TGTGCCAGCAGTTTGAAGCTGAGCTACGAGCAGTACTTC. Encoded protein: CASSLKLSYEQYF.

The chain has TRBV2 and TRBJ1-2; D remains unclear. Germline V CDR1 and CDR2: SNHLY, FYNNEI. The CDR3 runs 17 residues. Deletions cut 4 bases from V and 0 bases from J, with 18 bases between. The CDR3 sequence is CASSGEKLMGANYGYTF. The CDR3 DNA follows: TGTGCCAGCAGTGGGGAAAAACTGATGGGAGCTAACTATGGCTACACCTTC.

This chain uses TRBV20-1 with TRBJ2-5; 10 positions agree with TRBD1. The CDR3 extends over 15 amino acids. Germline CDR1 DFQATT, CDR2 SNEGSKA (reference sequence). V lost 0 bases, J lost 5 bases, and 6 bases stayed unmatched. Here the CDR3 DNA reads TGCAGTGCTAGAGATGCCGACAGGGGGCAGGAGACCCAGTACTTC. Translated: CSARDADRGQETQYF.

This clonotype was observed many times. In DNA, the CDR3 is TGTGCCAGCAGTTATCCCTCGGGTCAGCCCCAGCATTTT. This encodes CASSYPSGQPQHF. This chain links TRBV28 with TRBJ1-5, with D uncertain. The V and J ends lost 4 bases and 6 bases respectively, with 10 bases between them. Germline CDR1 MDHEN, CDR2 SYDVKM. The CDR3 loop spans 13 amino acids.

This clonotype was picked up a small number of times. This sequence joins TRBV7-9 and TRBJ2-3; 9 nucleotides match TRBD1. Losses at the gene ends were 5 bases for V and 4 bases for J; bases not matched to a gene: 10. CDR1 is SEHNR, CDR2 FQNEAQ, per germline (reference sequence). The CDR3 consists of 16 residues. CDR3 DNA sequence: TGTGCCAGCAGCCGACCCGGGACAGGGTTCCCAGATACGCAGTATTTT. It specifies CASSRPGTGFPDTQYF.

This clonotype came up many times. The chain joins TRBV11-2 to TRBJ1-4, with D maybe TRBD1 (5 bases). The CDR3 runs to 14 residues. V lost 3 bases, J lost 7 bases, and 12 bases lay in between. The germline V gene encodes CDR1 SGHAT and CDR2 FQNNGV. The CDR3: CASSFTGTTEKLFF. CDR3 DNA: TGTGCCAGCAGCTTCACCGGGACGACTGAAAAACTGTTTTTT.

In this sample, this clonotype turned up once. Given a far larger clone just one base away, this is likely a sequencing read error. The chain joins TRBV12-3 or TRBV12-4 to TRBJ2-3, with 7 nucleotides matching TRBD2. The last part of the DNA fits TRBJ2-7 better; the J call may be wrong. The CDR3 has 15 amino acids. This CDR3 reads CASSLAGGKVHEQYF. CDR3 nucleotides: TGTGCCAGCAGTTTAGCGGGAGGGAAGGTACATGAGCAGTACTTC.

This clonotype showed up many times. V is TRBV4-1 and J is TRBJ1-1, with a weak D call TRBD1 (6 bases). The V end was cut by 4 bases, the J end by 3 bases, with 21 bases between. This CDR3 has 17 residues. Germline loops: CDR1 MGHRA, CDR2 YSYEKL. CDR3 loop: CASSPEVSDRPYTEAFF. The CDR3, as DNA: TGCGCCAGCAGCCCCGAGGTCTCCGACAGGCCGTACACTGAAGCTTTCTTT.

This clonotype showed up many times. The chain has TRBV27 and TRBJ2-7; 8 positions agree with TRBD2. Germline trimming cut 9 bases from V and 5 bases from J; bases unmatched to any gene: 12. CDR1 and CDR2 from the germline V gene are MNHEY and SMNVEV (reference sequence). This CDR3 comprises 14 residues. CDR3 DNA: TGTGCCAGTTCCCCAGCGGGAGATTTCCACGAGCAGTACTTC. Translating it yields CASSPAGDFHEQYF.

The rearrangement joins TRBV4-1 to TRBJ2-1; no definite D call. The V end lost 2 bases, the J end lost 13 bases, and 21 bases lay between the germline ends. Germline-derived CDR1 and CDR2 are MGHRA and YSYEKL. The CDR3 consists of 15 residues. The CDR3 protein is CASSQREDSALFQFF. The DNA for the CDR3 is TGCGCCAGCAGCCAAAGGGAAGACTCCGCCTTGTTCCAGTTCTTC.

This chain joins TRBV6-2 or TRBV6-3 and TRBJ1-5; tentatively, D is TRBD1 (5 bases). CDR1 MNHEY and CDR2 SVGEGT come from the germline V gene. The CDR3 consists of 15 residues. With 0 bases removed from V and 7 bases from J, the gap between germline ends came to 13 bases. The CDR3 protein is CASSYSTEGDQPQHF. Written as DNA, the CDR3 is TGTGCCAGCAGTTACTCCACGGAAGGGGACCAGCCCCAGCATTTT.

This clonotype was seen at least ten times. The gene calls are TRBV11-2 and TRBJ2-1; 8 bases are shared with TRBD1. CDR3 size: 15 residues. V was clipped by 6 bases and J by 7 bases; unmatched bases: 11. Germline lookup yields CDR1 SGHAT and CDR2 FQNNGV. Here the CDR3 DNA reads TGTGCCAGCAGGGAGGCAGGGGGCGTAGCAAATGAGCAGTTCTTC. It yields the protein CASREAGGVANEQFF.

V is TRBV7-2 and J is TRBJ2-1, with 12 nucleotides matching TRBD1. The CDR3 spans 17 residues. Germline CDR1 reads SGHTA; CDR2 reads FQGNSA. V dropped 11 bases and J dropped 6; count of bases not matched to a gene: 17. The CDR3 protein is CACSGDGTGGIRNEQFF. The CDR3 DNA sequence: TGTGCCTGCTCTGGGGACGGGACAGGGGGCATTCGCAATGAGCAGTTCTTC.

Ten or more counts support this clonotype. The chain combines TRBV4-3 with TRBJ1-5; D is uncertain. Germline V lookup: CDR1 LGHNA, CDR2 YSLEER. The CDR3 has 15 residues. V lost 0 bases and J lost 2, with 8 bases in between. Here the CDR3 reads CASSQDLRGNQPQHF. DNA of the CDR3: TGCGCCAGCAGCCAAGATTTGAGGGGCAATCAGCCCCAGCATTTT.

This clonotype showed up many times. The V call is TRBV10-3, the J call TRBJ2-1; D is ambiguous. V was trimmed by 10 bases and J by 7 bases, leaving 11 bases between them. This CDR3 contains 11 residues. Germline V CDR1 and CDR2: ENHRY, SYGVKD. The CDR3 DNA reads as TGTGCCACCCGCGTTGGGAATGAGCAGTTCTTC. Translating gives CATRVGNEQFF.

The gene calls are TRBV6-1 and TRBJ1-6; weak D call: TRBD1 (6 bases). Germline CDR1 reads MNHNS; CDR2 reads SASEGT. The V end lost 8 bases, the J end lost 3 bases, and 11 bases lay between the germline ends. The CDR3 spans 14 residues. Here the CDR3 reads CASLGAVYNSPLHF. The CDR3 region has the DNA TGTGCCAGCCTGGGGGCAGTCTATAATTCACCCCTCCACTTT.

This clonotype was counted only a few times. The chain uses TRBV20-1 and TRBJ2-1; unclear D gene. The germline V gene has CDR1 DFQATT and CDR2 SNEGSKA (reference sequence). The CDR3 has 14 amino acids. The V and J ends lost 3 bases and 0 bases respectively, with 9 bases between them. Written as DNA, the CDR3 is TGCAGTGCTAGTGCGGCATACTCCTACAATGAGCAGTTCTTC. Its translation is CSASAAYSYNEQFF.

This clonotype has ten or more counts. The rearrangement joins TRBV24-1 to TRBJ2-1; the D gene is possibly TRBD2 (5 bases). The V and J ends lost 0 bases and 0 bases respectively, with 11 bases between them. The CDR3 length is 17 residues. Looked up from germline, CDR1 is KGHDR and CDR2 is SFDVKD. DNA for the CDR3: TGTGCCACCAGTGATTTGGCGAGAGGGAGCTCCTACAATGAGCAGTTCTTC. It specifies CATSDLARGSSYNEQFF.